This passage covers 17 T cell receptor beta chains from one sample sequenced in a study of T cells in Graves' hyperthyroidism and ophthalmopathy. RNA transcripts yielded amplified TCR beta CDR3 regions. TCR CDR3 regions were first amplified by RT-PCR with HTBI primers. TCRdb independently ran MiXCR on the multiplex PCR reads; one entry per CDR3 protein. The table shows over 350,000 distinct CDR3 sequences, with over 13% occurring only once. The sequenced material came from blood. These TCRs come from a man aged 50-59 years with Graves' ophthalmopathy.

This clonotype was seen many times. The J gene is TRBJ2-7, the V gene TRBV20-1, with D unresolved. The CDR3 length is 13 residues. V was pared by 1 base and J by 1 base, with 8 bases between. The germline gives CDR1 DFQATT, CDR2 SNEGSKA (reference sequence). CDR3 DNA sequence: TGCAGTGCTAGAGGGCCCTCTTCCTACGAGCAGTACTTC. This codes for CSARGPSSYEQYF.

The chain carries TRBV7-9 and TRBJ2-3; 8 positions match TRBD1. CDR3 length: 15 amino acids. V dropped 2 bases and J dropped 4; count of bases not matched to a gene: 5. The germline CDR1 and CDR2 sequences are SEHNR and FQNEAQ (reference sequence). The CDR3 loop reads CASSLSRGRADTQYF. DNA for the CDR3: TGTGCCAGCAGCTTAAGCAGGGGGCGGGCAGATACGCAGTATTTT.

This clonotype was detected many times. This chain connects TRBV14 to TRBJ2-5; D is possibly TRBD2 (6 bases). Germline V gene data show CDR1 as SGHDN and CDR2 as FVKESK. The V gene lost 4 bases and the J gene lost 4 bases, with 13 bases spanning the gap. CDR3 size: 14 residues. CDR3 DNA sequence: TGTGCCAGCAGCCGAGGGCGGGGAGGAGAGACCCAGTACTTC. It specifies CASSRGRGGETQYF.

The J gene is TRBJ1-5, the V gene TRBV7-2; no firm D call. CDR1 is SGHTA, CDR2 FQGNSA, per germline. Trimming removed 3 bases from V and 7 bases from J, with 10 bases in between. CDR3 length equals 13 residues. CDR3 sequence reads: CASSFLLSQPQHF. CDR3 nucleotide sequence: TGTGCCAGCAGCTTTCTACTATCCCAGCCCCAGCATTTT.

In this sample, this clonotype turned up many times. This sequence joins TRBV20-1 and TRBJ1-4; D may be TRBD1 (5 bases). The CDR3 totals 14 residues. The germline CDR1 and CDR2 sequences are DFQATT and SNEGSKA (reference sequence). Deletions cut 6 bases from V and 0 bases from J, with 11 bases between. For the CDR3, the DNA is TGCAGTGCGGAAACAGGAGCAACTAATGAAAAACTGTTTTTT. Encoded protein: CSAETGATNEKLFF.

The V call is TRBV20-1, the J call TRBJ2-6; TRBD2 is a possible D gene (6 bases). CDR3 size: 17 residues. V gave up 5 bases and J gave up 0 bases, with 17 bases separating them. Germline values: CDR1 DFQATT, CDR2 SNEGSKA (reference sequence). The CDR3 protein is CSAYGGLSSSGANVLTF. In nucleotides, the CDR3 is TGCAGTGCTTACGGGGGACTGAGTTCCTCTGGGGCCAACGTCCTGACTTTC.

This clonotype was detected many times. The chain carries TRBV30 and TRBJ2-3; D unclear. CDR3 size: 15 residues. Per the germline V gene, CDR1 is GTSNPN and CDR2 is SVGIG (reference sequence). Between the trimmed V and J ends, which lost 2 bases and 0 bases, there was a span of 12 bases. The CDR3 DNA follows: TGTGCCTGGAGTATCGGGCTATCTAGCACAGATACGCAGTATTTT. Protein sequence: CAWSIGLSSTDTQYF.

This clonotype was picked up many times. The chain recombines TRBV18 with TRBJ1-2; the match to TRBD1 covers 7 bases. V shed 2 bases, J shed 4 bases, and the junction held 7 bases outside the gene matches. The CDR3 consists of 15 residues. Germline loops: CDR1 KGHSH, CDR2 LQKENI. The CDR3: CASSPRDRDTYGYTF. In DNA, the CDR3 is TGTGCCAGCTCACCAAGGGACAGAGACACCTATGGCTACACCTTC.

Comment on this clonotype: A much larger clone lies a single base off, so this may be a read error. The V call is TRBV29-1, the J call TRBJ2-5; a possible D gene is TRBD2 (6 bases). The end of the DNA aligns better with TRBJ2-1, so the J call may be wrong. Germline V lookup: CDR1 SQVTM, CDR2 ANQGSEA. This CDR3 is 13 amino acids long. CDR3 in amino acids: CSVEGRDQETQFF. The CDR3 nucleotides read TGCAGCGTCGAAGGGCGGGACCAAGAGACCCAGTTCTTC.

This clonotype has ten or more counts. The chain couples TRBV20-1 to TRBJ2-1, with 10 bases fitting TRBD2. The CDR3 consists of 16 residues. V dropped 4 bases and J dropped 2; count of bases not matched to a gene: 8. Looked up from germline, CDR1 is DFQATT and CDR2 is SNEGSKA (reference sequence). The CDR3 nucleotides are TGCAGTGCTAAATACCTAGCGGGAGTTCCCTACAATGAGCAGTTCTTC. Amino acids: CSAKYLAGVPYNEQFF.

J is TRBJ2-5 and V is TRBV29-1; D not certain. The CDR3 spans 12 residues. CDR1 SQVTM and CDR2 ANQGSEA come from the germline V gene. V lost 3 bases and J 3 bases, leaving 8 bases between the germline ends. CDR3 sequence: CSVEVGEETQYF. The CDR3, as DNA: TGCAGCGTTGAGGTGGGCGAAGAGACCCAGTACTTC.

This clonotype came up many times. The V call is TRBV18, the J call TRBJ2-7; D uncertain. This CDR3 has 14 amino acids. The germline V and J ends were trimmed by 2 bases and 3 bases, with 11 bases remaining between them. Germline CDR1 and CDR2: KGHSH and LQKENI. Here the CDR3 reads CASSPDLNYYEQYF. The CDR3 DNA reads as TGTGCCAGCTCACCAGACTTGAACTACTACGAGCAGTACTTC.

At least ten counts were recorded for this clonotype. This chain connects TRBV3-1 to TRBJ2-1; 8 nucleotides match TRBD1. The CDR3 has 14 residues. V shed 3 bases, J shed 4 bases, and the junction held 2 bases outside the gene matches. Germline CDR1 and CDR2: LGHDT and YNNKEL (reference sequence). The chain's CDR3 is CASSQRQGYNEQFF. The CDR3 DNA follows: TGTGCCAGCAGCCAGCGACAGGGGTACAATGAGCAGTTCTTC.

This clonotype was seen ten or more times. The chain carries TRBV20-1 and TRBJ1-1, with no clear D. Germline CDR1 and CDR2: DFQATT and SNEGSKA (reference sequence). The CDR3 covers 13 residues. V was cut by 5 bases and J by 1 base, with 11 bases left in between. The CDR3 reads CSARGPGNTEAFF. CDR3 in DNA: TGCAGTGCTCGAGGCCCAGGGAACACTGAAGCTTTCTTT.

Comment on this clonotype: A much bigger clone sits one base away, suggesting this may be a read error. V and J are TRBV24-1 and TRBJ1-5; weak D call: TRBD1 (5 bases). V gave up 12 bases and J gave up 7 bases, with 15 bases separating them. There are 12 residues in the CDR3. Germline loops: CDR1 KGHDR, CDR2 SFDVKD. The CDR3 region is CAASEGVQPQHF. The CDR3 nucleotides read TGTGCCGCCTCTGAAGGGGTGCAGCCCCAGCATTTT.

The genes are TRBV7-9 and TRBJ2-2; TRBD1 is a possible D gene (6 bases). In germline, CDR1 is SEHNR, CDR2 FQNEAQ (reference sequence). V was pared by 5 bases and J by 2 bases, with 18 bases between. This CDR3 has 17 residues. The CDR3 DNA sequence: TGTGCCAGCAGCCCCCAGGGGAGCAGGCCAAACACCGGGGAGCTGTTTTTT. Translating it yields CASSPQGSRPNTGELFF. Full variable domain (outside the CDR3, taken from reference TRBV7-9 and TRBJ2-2): DTGVSQNPRHKITKRGQNVTFRCDPISEHNRLYWYRQTLGQGPEFLTYFQNEAQLEKSRLLSDRFSAERPKGSFSTLEIQRTEQGDSAMYLCASSPQGSRPNTGELFFGEGSRLTVL.

This clonotype came up many times. The V call is TRBV11-2, the J call TRBJ1-3; D is possibly TRBD1 (5 bases). The CDR3 sequence is 17 residues long. V was clipped by 5 bases and J by 0 bases, with 17 bases between them. Looked up from germline, CDR1 is SGHAT and CDR2 is FQNNGV. DNA for the CDR3: TGTGCCAGCAGCGTCACCGTGGGGGGATTCTCTGGAAACACCATATATTTT. Its protein is CASSVTVGGFSGNTIYF.